This TCR beta chain was sequenced for a study of OX40 agonist ivuxolimab in advanced cancers. Some clones are missing from TCRdb's copy, which holds only in-frame ones; the method was immunoSEQ multiplex PCR. The data hold 69,000 or so clones, with roughly four fifths observed a single time. Losses at the gene ends were 3 bases for V and 2 bases for J; bases not matched to a gene: 9. The CDR3 extends over 17 amino acids. The germline V gene encodes CDR1 KGHSH and CDR2 LQKENI. The sequence derives from an adult with an advanced solid tumor such as melanoma, head and neck, liver or kidney cancer. Sequenced material: CD4+ or CD8+ T cells sorted from blood, taken in a trial of the OX40 agonist ivuxolimab. The chain employs TRBV18 and TRBJ2-3; 9 bases match TRBD2. CDR3 amino acids: CASSPRGSGGYTDTQYF. The CDR3 DNA reads as TGTGCCAGCTCACCCCGGGGTAGCGGGGGCTACACAGATACGCAGTATTTT.